This TCR beta chain was identified in a study of radiation and T cells in renal cell carcinoma. Assay used: immunoSEQ multiplex PCR; TCRdb lists only in-frame clones, some missing. The sample includes 120,000 or so clones, approximately 75% seen only once; the top ten take 1.5% to 2%. Study conclusions and caveats: No pretreatment tumor biopsies were available for baseline clonotypes.

The CDR3 length is 18 residues. The ends lost 3 bases at V and 0 bases at J; junction bases unmatched: 7. Germline CDR1 reads MNHEY; CDR2 reads SMNVEV (reference sequence). Regarding time point: blood 2 weeks post-SBRT. Treatment defined: 15 Gy SBRT to primary tumor, nephrectomy 4 weeks later. Blood was sampled at baseline, 2 weeks and 4 weeks after SBRT. This renal cell carcinoma was of the clear cell type. A single count supports this clone. Antigen unknown. The clonotype was recovered from a woman aged 60-75 years with renal cell carcinoma. The chain carries TRBV27 and TRBJ2-2; 10 bases align to TRBD1. The material was blood, obtained from a patient whose treatment included radiotherapy and nephrectomy. DNA for the CDR3: TGTGCCAGCAGTTTGCGACAGGGGGCTACCACGAACACCGGGGAGCTGTTTTTT. It translates to CASSLRQGATTNTGELFF.